This TCR beta chain originates from a study of CD8+ T cells in alopecia areata. This clone was seen a handful of times. Treatment here: oral pan-JAK inhibitor, 5-10 mg twice daily. PBMCs served as the source from which CD4+ and CD8+ T cells were sorted. The CDR3 is 14 residues long. Germline CDR1 and CDR2: SQVTM and ANQGSEA. Trimming removed 4 bases from V and 4 bases from J; junction bases left unmatched: 9. Reverse transcribed after extraction, RNA yielded cDNA as the sequencing template. Measured with immunoSEQ multiplex PCR; TCRdb has only the in-frame clones, and not every one. This table holds some 220,000 clones, about 58% found once.

The chain couples TRBV29-1 to TRBJ2-7; 8 bases line up with TRBD1. Here the sequenced sample was CD4+ T cells sorted from blood, taken at week 4, from a patient treated with tofacitinib. The receptor comes from a human donor with alopecia areata. CDR3 region: CSVVLQDRAYEQYF. The CDR3 bases are TGCAGCGTTGTCTTACAGGACAGGGCGTACGAGCAGTACTTC.